These 13 T cell receptor beta chains share one sample of origin, sequenced in a study of shared clonotypes between healthy human individuals. Sequencing was performed with immunoSEQ multiplex PCR; in TCRdb, only in-frame clones are kept and a portion is missing. The sample consists of approximately 1.5 million clones, about 98.5% of them appearing once. Sequenced input: naive CD4+ T cells sorted from blood. This sample's subset: CD45RA+ positively selected. These receptors originate from a young man in good health.

This rearrangement joins TRBV4-3 to TRBJ2-2; the D gene is possibly TRBD1 (5 bases). CDR1 and CDR2 (germline): LGHNA, YSLEER. This CDR3 region has 17 residues. V was shortened by 0 bases and J by 0 bases, with 11 bases between the two germline ends. CDR3 nucleotide sequence: TGCGCCAGCAGCCAAGACTGGGTAGGGGCGAACACCGGGGAGCTGTTTTTT. This gives the protein CASSQDWVGANTGELFF.

This sequence joins TRBV28 and TRBJ1-5, with 7 nucleotides matching TRBD1. Looked up from germline, CDR1 is MDHEN and CDR2 is SYDVKM. V dropped 3 bases and J dropped 3; count of bases not matched to a gene: 5. The CDR3 is 15 residues long. CDR3 DNA sequence: TGTGCCAGCAGTTTCCGGGACAGAGTCAATCAGCCCCAGCATTTT. It is translated as CASSFRDRVNQPQHF.

The chain recombines TRBV30 with TRBJ2-3; TRBD2 matches 14 bases. The CDR3 loop spans 23 amino acids. From germline, CDR1 is GTSNPN and CDR2 SVGIG (reference sequence). V dropped 2 bases and J dropped 7; count of bases not matched to a gene: 29. The CDR3 sequence: CAWSRWRAPRGTSGRSYGNTQYF. CDR3 in DNA: TGTGCCTGGAGTCGGTGGAGGGCTCCGAGAGGGACTAGCGGGAGATCGTATGGAAATACGCAGTATTTT.

The rearrangement links TRBV18 to TRBJ2-2; the match to TRBD1 covers 11 bases. V lost 6 bases to trimming and J lost 4 bases; unmatched junction nucleotides: 13. The length of the CDR3 is 18 residues. CDR1 KGHSH and CDR2 LQKENI come from the germline V gene. CDR3 sequence reads: CASSNTISGTGGTGELFF. The CDR3 DNA reads TGTGCCAGCTCTAATACGATTTCCGGGACAGGGGGCACCGGGGAGCTGTTTTTT. The full variable domain, rest sourced from reference TRBV18 and TRBJ2-2, is NAGVMQNPRHLVRRRGQEARLRCSPMKGHSHVYWYRQLPEEGLKFMVYLQKENIIDESGMPKERFSAEFPKEGPSILRIQQVVRGDSAAYFCASSNTISGTGGTGELFFGEGSRLTVL.

V and J are TRBV11-2 and TRBJ2-5; D not certain. Germline CDR1 SGHAT, CDR2 FQNNGV. The CDR3 length is 16 residues. V lost 1 base and J 5 bases, leaving 17 bases between the germline ends. CDR3 sequence: CASSLVPGHRLETQYF. The CDR3 DNA reads TGTGCCAGCAGCTTAGTGCCGGGCCACCGGCTGGAGACCCAGTACTTC.

In regard to this clone: This CDR3 is also generated by other DNA sequences in the sample. The J gene is TRBJ1-4, the V gene TRBV28; D is uncertain. The CDR3 is made up of 11 amino acids. CDR1 is MDHEN, CDR2 SYDVKM, per germline. V gave up 2 bases and J gave up 8 bases, with 3 bases separating them. CDR3 in amino acids: CASSLVEKLFF. In DNA form, the CDR3 reads TGTGCCAGCAGTTTAGTAGAAAAACTGTTTTTT.

This clone was seen only once. V usage is TRBV10-1 and J usage is TRBJ2-1, with 13 bases lining up with TRBD2. The V gene's germline CDR1 is WNHNN and CDR2 SYGVQD (reference sequence). The CDR3 spans 17 residues. V lost 9 bases to trimming and J lost 0 bases; unmatched junction nucleotides: 8. CDR3 sequence: CASSPGLAGYSYNEQFF. In DNA, the CDR3 is TGCGCCAGTTCACCGGGACTAGCGGGGTACTCCTACAATGAGCAGTTCTTC.

The CDR3 nucleotides read TGTGCCAGCAGCTTAGGCCAGGCAGGGGGCGCTGGATCCTATGGCTACACCTTC. Translated, it gives CASSLGQAGGAGSYGYTF. This chain joins TRBV13 and TRBJ1-2; 8 bases match TRBD1. The CDR3 totals 18 residues. V shed 0 bases, J shed 4 bases, and the junction held 13 bases outside the gene matches. The germline V gene has CDR1 PRHDT and CDR2 FYEKMQ (reference sequence).

The chain is built from TRBV7-9 and TRBJ1-1; unclear D gene. V shed 5 bases and J shed 5 bases, with 12 bases lying between them. Germline lookup yields CDR1 SEHNR and CDR2 FQNEAQ (reference sequence). This CDR3 is 13 amino acids long. The CDR3 DNA follows: TGTGCCAGCAGCCTAATGGACGGGACTGAAGCTTTCTTT. Its protein product is CASSLMDGTEAFF. Combining the CDR3 with reference TRBV7-9 and TRBJ1-1 gives the whole variable domain DTGVSQNPRHKITKRGQNVTFRCDPISEHNRLYWYRQTLGQGPEFLTYFQNEAQLEKSRLLSDRFSAERPKGSFSTLEIQRTEQGDSAMYLCASSLMDGTEAFFGQGTRLTVV.

With respect to this clone: The same CDR3 also results from other DNA sequences found in this sample. This chain joins TRBV2 and TRBJ2-5, with TRBD2 identical over 7 bases. The CDR3 loop spans 13 amino acids. J was trimmed by 3 bases and V by 4 bases; bases with no gene match: 2. Germline V gene sequence: CDR1 SNHLY, CDR2 FYNNEI. CDR3 loop: CASSGGTKETQYF. The CDR3 DNA reads as TGTGCCAGCAGTGGAGGGACTAAAGAGACCCAGTACTTC.

Comment on this clone: Other DNA sequences in the sample encode the same CDR3. The rearrangement links TRBV7-2 to TRBJ2-7; D is perhaps TRBD2 (6 bases). Germline values: CDR1 SGHTA, CDR2 FQGNSA. The V end was cut by 5 bases, the J end by 4 bases, with 9 bases between. The CDR3 runs 12 residues. CDR3 in amino acids: CASSPGGYEQYF. The CDR3 DNA is TGTGCCAGCAGCCCCGGGGGATACGAGCAGTACTTC.

In DNA form, the CDR3 reads TGTGCCAGCAGCTTGGGGGCGGGAGTGGGGACCTACGAGCAGTACTTC. Protein: CASSLGAGVGTYEQYF. This chain joins TRBV5-6 and TRBJ2-7; 7 nucleotides agree with TRBD2. Trimming took 0 bases from V and 2 from J; bases not matched to a gene: 8. The CDR3 totals 16 residues. Per germline, CDR1 SGHDT and CDR2 YYEEEE.

CDR3 residues: CASSRGLAGGSYEQYF. In DNA, the CDR3 is TGTGCCAGCAGCCGGGGACTAGCGGGAGGGTCCTACGAGCAGTACTTC. The chain combines TRBV5-4 with TRBJ2-7, with 16 bases identical to TRBD2. J gave up 1 base and V 4 bases, and 2 bases lay outside the gene matches. The germline gives CDR1 SGHNT, CDR2 YYREEE (reference sequence). The length of the CDR3 is 16 residues. Together with reference TRBV5-4 and TRBJ2-7, the CDR3 gives the full variable domain: ETGVTQSPTHLIKTRGQQVTLRCSSQSGHNTVSWYQQALGQGPQFIFQYYREEENGRGNFPPRFSGLQFPNYSSELNVNALELDDSALYLCASSRGLAGGSYEQYFGPGTRLTVT.